This TCR beta chain was sequenced in a study of T cell repertoires in cytomegalovirus infection (dated by TCRdb to the late 2010s). Turning to the overall study: Recently identified HLA-C-restricted CMV epitopes, whose presentation resists viral immunomodulation, were targeted by peptide stimulations together with well-studied HLA-B-restricted epitopes. The HLA type of each donor mattered for the analysis, because public TCR beta signatures pointed to carriage of CMV infection along with the matching HLA type.

In the germline V gene, CDR1 corresponds to MGHRA and CDR2 to YSYEKL. The CDR3 measures 16 amino acids from cysteine to phenylalanine. The read is trimmed to its CDR3 DNA, 48 bases read in frame from base 1. V sheds 0 bases and J sheds 6 bases, leaving 14 bases between their ends. Explained via the paper, the treatment or condition label denotes: in vitro stimulation with specific CMV peptide epitopes to enrich CMV-specific T cells. The instrument was an Illumina HiSeq 1500. TCRdb reran the public reads through fastp at Q25 and MiXCR, keeping productive beta chains. Rows are unified per CDR3 protein, each entry keeping the most common DNA and genes. Within this sample are around 800,000 distinct CDR3 sequences, with over 25% of them counted one time only. Around 12% of the sample goes to the ten largest clones. General conclusions and limits of the study: The ex vivo response was dominated by HLA-C-restricted CMV-specific TCR beta clonotypes, and the single most frequent clonotype in two of eight donors was supplied by these HLA-C-restricted clonotypes. In both this cohort and an independent cohort of several hundred donors, the cumulative frequency of public TCR beta family members distinguished carriers of CMV infection plus the relevant HLA type.

As concerns this clonotype: Its antigen specificity is not known. No base-level quality is on record; no much larger clone is a single base apart.

This TCR was recovered from a human donor in good health (CMV status not recorded). Some clones in this sample may be carry-over from other donors' samples. The source material was cultured CD8+ T cells from PBMCs, sampled from culture after CMV antigen stimulation. The rearranged segments are TRBV4-1 and TRBJ1-4; no D segment can be confidently identified. CDR3 sequence: CASSQEGSPGYEKLFF. The DNA reads as follows: TGCGCCAGCAGCCAAGAAGGGTCCCCCGGGTATGAAAAACTGTTTTTT.